This T cell receptor beta chain was captured in a study of blood T cell repertoires in COVID-19. For the study at large: The samples span acute and convalescent COVID-19 from the United States, Italy and Spain.

The CDR3 is 14 amino acids. The V and J ends lost 1 base and 8 bases, in that order; junction bases with no gene match: 8. Germline CDR1 reads SGHRS; CDR2 reads YFSETQ. Authors' data handling: Cell counts per sample came from amplifying reference gene primers. This table comes from immunoSEQ multiplex PCR, and its TCRdb copy is limited to in-frame clones, with some not included. That table gives V, J and clone size, and the DNA gave D and trimming. Of 61,000 or so clones listed, 88% are singletons. This chain joins TRBV5-1 and TRBJ2-7; 8 bases fit TRBD2. The sequence was collected from a woman in her forties or fifties with active or convalescent COVID-19. Material: peripheral blood. The DNA of the CDR3 is TGCGCCAGCAGCTTGACTAGCGGCCGTGGAAAGCAGTACTTC. Encoded protein: CASSLTSGRGKQYF.